The 3 T cell receptor beta chains given below trace back to one sample, sequenced in a study of CD8 T cells in ankylosing spondylitis. Each CDR3 protein gets one entry after TCRdb re-called the 5' RACE reads with MiXCR. The sample records about 100,000 distinct CDR3 sequences, 8.5% to 9% being singletons. Sequences were obtained from blood, either unsorted or a sorted T cell fraction (not recorded which). These receptors came from a male donor with ankylosing spondylitis or in good health (not recorded which).

This clonotype has at least ten counts. The chain recombines TRBV12-3 or TRBV12-4 with TRBJ2-1; 9 nucleotides agree with TRBD2. The J segment lost 5 bases and the V segment lost 4 bases, leaving 6 bases of the junction unmatched. The CDR3 is 15 amino acids. The CDR3 DNA reads TGTGCCAGCAGTTCCCCGAGACTAGCGGACAATGAGCAGTTCTTC. Residues: CASSSPRLADNEQFF.

This clonotype was counted between two and nine times. One junction end disagrees with the germline gene, perhaps due to a read error. This chain uses TRBV14 with TRBJ2-1; tentatively, D is TRBD1 (6 bases). Germline CDR1 SGHDN, CDR2 FVKESK. The CDR3 loop spans 13 amino acids. The CDR3, as DNA: TGTGCCAGCAGCCTCACAGGGTACAGTGAGCAGTTCTTC. Its translation is CASSLTGYSEQFF.

This clonotype was recorded at least ten times. The V call is TRBV20-1, the J call TRBJ2-7; maybe TRBD2 (6 bases). CDR3 size: 16 residues. Germline loops: CDR1 DFQATT, CDR2 SNEGSKA (reference sequence). Trimming cost V 0 bases and J 3 bases, with 18 bases left between them. CDR3 DNA: TGCAGTGCTAGAGATTGGAATAGAGGGACTGACTACGAGCAGTACTTC. Amino acid sequence: CSARDWNRGTDYEQYF.